This is a list of T cell receptor beta chains from one sample in a study of shared clonotypes between healthy human individuals. Profiling relied on immunoSEQ multiplex PCR, and the TCRdb table lists in-frame clones only, not all of them. Of around 990,000 clones in the sample, about 80% were seen once. The sequencing input was memory CD4+ T cells from PBMCs. The receptors were sampled from a man aged 18 to 30 in good health. Some clones in this sample may be carry-over from other donors' samples. Each CDR3 is given with its conserved first and last residue. A D gene is named only where the DNA matches it firmly. Clone size is not always given. Where it is, it says once, few, many or a class for expanded clones.

j_gene	d_gene	v_gene	abundance	CDR3nt	CDR3aa
TRBJ2-3	TRBD2	TRBV7-2	-	TGTGCCAGCAGCCGGTATAGCGGGAGTACAGATACGCAGTATTTT	CASSRYSGSTDTQYF
TRBJ2-5	-	TRBV5-4	-	TGTGCCAGCAGCTTGGGAGGTTCGGCTACAGGGACCCAGTACTTC	CASSLGGSATGTQYF
TRBJ1-1	-	TRBV15	-	TGTGCCACTCGAACACTGGACAGCGGGAACACTGAAGCTTTCTTT	CATRTLDSGNTEAFF
TRBJ2-5	-	TRBV18	-	TGTGCCAGCTCACCTTATCGAGACACGAAAGAGACCCAGTACTTC	CASSPYRDTKETQYF
TRBJ2-1	-	TRBV20-1	-	TGCAGTGCTAGCGCTGCATGGGAGCAGTTCTTC	CSASAAWEQFF
TRBJ1-5	-	TRBV28	once	TGTGCCAGCACCCTGGGCAGGCTCGGGAATCAGCCCCAGCATTTT	CASTLGRLGNQPQHF
TRBJ2-1	-	TRBV5-8	-	TGTGCCAGCACCCGGAGGGGGAACAATGAGCAGTTCTTC	CASTRRGNNEQFF
TRBJ2-7	-	TRBV5-1	-	TGCGCCAGCAGCTTAGCAGCGGCGAGCTCCTACGAGCAGTACTTC	CASSLAAASSYEQYF
TRBJ2-7	-	TRBV7-2	-	TGTGCCAGCAGCCCCGCTAGGGAGCAGTACTTC	CASSPAREQYF
TRBJ2-3	TRBD2	TRBV2	-	TGTGCCAGCAGTGGACTAGCGGGAACGGCAGATACGCAGTATTTT	CASSGLAGTADTQYF
TRBJ1-4	-	TRBV5-1	-	TGCGCCAGCAGCTTCTTTCCGACTGGTGCAGATGAAAAACTGTTTTTT	CASSFFPTGADEKLFF
TRBJ2-7	TRBD2	TRBV11-2	-	TGTGCCAGCAGCCCAGTCTCAGGGAGGGGTTCCTACGAGCAGTACTTC	CASSPVSGRGSYEQYF
TRBJ1-5	-	TRBV5-1	-	TGCGCCAGCAGCTTCCAGGGCGGCAATCAGCCCCAGCATTTT	CASSFQGGNQPQHF
TRBJ2-5	TRBD2	TRBV13	few	TGTGCCAGCAGCTTAGGCCTACTAGCGGGAGGCCCGAAGACCCAGTACTTC	CASSLGLLAGGPKTQYF
TRBJ2-1	TRBD1	TRBV7-3	-	TGTGCCAGCAGCTCGGCGGGGACAGGGCCTTACAATGAGCAGTTCTTC	CASSSAGTGPYNEQFF
TRBJ1-2	-	TRBV28	many	TGTGCCAGCAGTTTTTTCCACCCAGGGCAGGGCTATGGCTACACCTTC	CASSFFHPGQGYGYTF
TRBJ2-4	-	TRBV11-1	-	TGTGCCAGCAGCCGGGACATAAACATTCAGTACTTC	CASSRDINIQYF
TRBJ2-1	TRBD1	TRBV11-2	-	TGTGCCAGCAGCCCCCGGACAGGGCTCAACAATGAGCAGTTCTTC	CASSPRTGLNNEQFF
TRBJ2-3	-	TRBV18	-	TGTGCCAGCTCACCACCCCGAAACACAGATACGCAGTATTTT	CASSPPRNTDTQYF
TRBJ1-1	-	TRBV11-2	many	TGTGCCAGCAGCCCCCGTGGCTATGTCGACACTGAAGCTTTCTTT	CASSPRGYVDTEAFF
TRBJ1-2	-	TRBV28	-	TGTGCCAGCAGTCCCTCCCCCGGGCGGGACTATGGCTACACCTTC	CASSPSPGRDYGYTF
TRBJ2-5	-	TRBV5-1	few	TGCGCCAGCAGCTTCGGAAACAGGGAAGAGACCCAGTACTTC	CASSFGNREETQYF
TRBJ2-5	TRBD1	TRBV5-1	-	TGCGCCAGCACCTGGGGACAGGGGGGGCAAGAGACCCAGTACTTC	CASTWGQGGQETQYF
TRBJ2-5	-	TRBV9	-	TGTGCCAGCAGCGTCTCCCCCCAGCCCCAAGAGACCCAGTACTTC	CASSVSPQPQETQYF
TRBJ1-2	-	TRBV5-6	-	TGTGCCAGCAGCCCCTGGCGTCCAGGCACTTTCTATGGCTACACCTTC	CASSPWRPGTFYGYTF
TRBJ1-1	TRBD1	TRBV29-1	few	TGCAGCGGGGAGGGGACAGGGGCCACGAACACTGAAGCTTTCTTT	CSGEGTGATNTEAFF
TRBJ1-1	-	TRBV28	-	TGTGCCAGCAGTTTATTAGGCATGTCAGTGGCTTTCTTT	CASSLLGMSVAFF
TRBJ2-5	-	TRBV6-5	-	TGTGCCAGCAGACCCCTGCTGGGCCTCCAAGAGACCCAGTACTTC	CASRPLLGLQETQYF
TRBJ2-3	TRBD2	TRBV11-3	-	TGTGCCAGCAGCTTAGTAACGAGACTAGCGAGCACAGATACGCAGTATTTT	CASSLVTRLASTDTQYF
TRBJ1-1	-	TRBV7-9	-	TGTGCCAGCAGCAGAACAGTGAACACTGAAGCTTTCTTT	CASSRTVNTEAFF
TRBJ1-3	TRBD1	TRBV9	-	TGTGCCAGCAGCGTAGTGGGACAGACTGGAAACACCATATATTTT	CASSVVGQTGNTIYF
TRBJ2-2	TRBD2	TRBV11-2	-	TGTGCCAGCAGCCCGACTAGCCTAAACACCGGGGAGCTGTTTTTT	CASSPTSLNTGELFF
TRBJ2-4	TRBD2	TRBV4-1	-	TGCGCCAGCAGCCAAGATCCCCCAGCGGGGGACAAAAACATTCAGTACTTC	CASSQDPPAGDKNIQYF
TRBJ2-7	TRBD2	TRBV14	-	TGTGCCAGCAGCGATAGCGGGAGGGCCGCTTACGAGCAGTACTTC	CASSDSGRAAYEQYF
TRBJ2-1	-	TRBV2	once	TGTGCCAGCAGTGGGATATACAATGAGCAGTTCTTC	CASSGIYNEQFF